This T cell receptor (beta chain) was found in a study of T cells after yellow fever vaccination (dated by TCRdb to between 2017 and 2020). Turning to the overall study: The SMART-Seq v4 Ultra Low Input RNA kit was used to prepare libraries from fractions with low cell numbers. Blood was drawn at multiple timepoints before and after primary and secondary immunization, with bulk PBMC replicates and cell subsets isolated. The cohort comprised two healthy male donors, one aged 18 to 29 and one aged 30 to 40 years. To follow T-cell clones before and after primary and booster YFV17D yellow fever vaccination, bulk TCR alpha and beta repertoires were sequenced over time. Broad study findings and their caveats: Computational filtering was required because FACS-sorted repertoires could contain abundant contaminating clonotypes from the bulk population. Most clones expanded after primary vaccination (96% of CD4 and 88% of CD8) were re-detected after the booster, suggesting that broad memory maintenance occurred. Compared with the primary T-cell response, the secondary T-cell response was faster but weaker, reaching its peak on day 5 rather than on day 15. Because the study included only a couple of donors, the extent to which the findings can be generalized is limited. A small share of clonotypes occurred in both CD4 and CD8 compartments, likely arising from convergent recombination.

What this sample's treatment or condition label stands for: live attenuated yellow fever vaccine strain. Two biological replicates of bulk PBMCs were collected at each blood-draw timepoint. A standard Ficoll-Paque protocol was used to isolate PBMCs from peripheral blood. TriZol was used to extract RNA from bulk PBMCs, from CD4 and CD8 fractions, and from dextramer-positive and dextramer-negative fractions. TCR cDNA was synthesized by 5'RACE template switching, which introduced a universal primer site and unique molecular identifiers. Priming of cDNA synthesis was performed from both the TCR alpha and TCR beta constant segments. Two PCR steps were used to amplify libraries, with sample barcodes and sequencing adapters being added in the second step. Libraries were sequenced on Illumina HiSeq 2500 (2x100 bp) or NovaSeq (2x150 bp). For the original study's pipeline: Reads were demultiplexed and collapsed into UMI consensus sequences with MIGEC, and V(D)J alignment was performed with MiXCR. Using edgeR on replicate PBMC samples, clonotypes were called vaccine-responding if FDR was below 0.01 and the log2 fold change was above 5 up to day 15. Bulk clonotypes were assigned CD4 or CD8 identity according to which sequenced CD4 or CD8 repertoire held them at higher abundance. In TCRdb, the public reads were trimmed at Q25 with fastp and aligned with MiXCR, with productive beta chains retained. Each entry merges the rows of one CDR3 protein and shows their most common DNA and genes. V and J calls and clone size were set by TCRdb, not the authors. The sample includes fewer than 350,000 distinct CDR3 sequences, with 8% to 10% observed a single time. Approximately 19% of the sample is in the top ten clones.

V lost 5 bases and J lost 8 bases; the stretch between them is 15 bases long. The CDR3 runs 13 amino acids, cysteine and phenylalanine included. Only the CDR3 portion is preserved as DNA: 39 bases, with reading frame beginning at the first base. A word on this clonotype: Its antigen remains undetermined. Nothing much larger sits one base from this clone, and base qualities are not available.

The sequence joins TRBV12-3 or TRBV12-4 to TRBJ1-2; no D gene can be assigned with confidence. This clonotype was obtained from a man aged 18-30 years who received the YFV17D yellow fever vaccine. Sequencing was performed on PBMCs, taken on the day of the first yellow fever vaccination. The CDR3 region has the sequence CASSVIGGSGYTF. In nucleotide form, the sequence is TGTGCCAGCAGTGTAATTGGAGGGTCGGGCTACACCTTC.